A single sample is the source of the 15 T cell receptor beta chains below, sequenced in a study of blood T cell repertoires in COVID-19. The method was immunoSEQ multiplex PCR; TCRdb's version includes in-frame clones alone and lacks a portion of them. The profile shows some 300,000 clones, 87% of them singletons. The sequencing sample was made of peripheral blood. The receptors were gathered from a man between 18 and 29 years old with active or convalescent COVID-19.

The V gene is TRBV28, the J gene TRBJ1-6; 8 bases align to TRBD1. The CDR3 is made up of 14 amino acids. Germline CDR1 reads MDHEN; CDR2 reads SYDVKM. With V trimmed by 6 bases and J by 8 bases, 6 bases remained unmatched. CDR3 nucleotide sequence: TGTGCCAGCAGGGACAGGGCGTTAGATTCACCCCTCCACTTT. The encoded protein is CASRDRALDSPLHF.

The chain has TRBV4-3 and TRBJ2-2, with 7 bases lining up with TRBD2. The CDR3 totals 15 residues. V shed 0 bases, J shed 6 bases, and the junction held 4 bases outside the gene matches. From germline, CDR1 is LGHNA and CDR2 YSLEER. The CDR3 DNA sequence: TGCGCCAGCAGCCAAGATCGCCGGGGGGCCGGGGAGCTGTTTTTT. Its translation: CASSQDRRGAGELFF.

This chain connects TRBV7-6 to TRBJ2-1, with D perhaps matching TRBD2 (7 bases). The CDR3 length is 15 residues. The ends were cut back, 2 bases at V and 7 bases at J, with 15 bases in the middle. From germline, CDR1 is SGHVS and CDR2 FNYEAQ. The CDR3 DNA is TGTGCCAGCAGCTTAATCGGGGGGCGTTGGAATGAGCAGTTCTTC. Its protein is CASSLIGGRWNEQFF.

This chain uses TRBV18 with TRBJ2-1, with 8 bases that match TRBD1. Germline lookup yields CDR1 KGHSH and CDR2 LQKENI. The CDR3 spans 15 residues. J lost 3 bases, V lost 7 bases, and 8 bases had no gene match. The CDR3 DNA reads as TGTGCCAGCTATCCAGGACAGGGTTACTACAATGAGCAGTTCTTC. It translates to CASYPGQGYYNEQFF.

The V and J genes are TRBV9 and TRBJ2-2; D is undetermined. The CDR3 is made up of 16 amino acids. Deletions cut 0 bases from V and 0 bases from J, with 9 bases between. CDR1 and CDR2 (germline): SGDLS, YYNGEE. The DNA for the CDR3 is TGTGCCAGCAGCGTAGGAGTTTCTACGAACACCGGGGAGCTGTTTTTT. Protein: CASSVGVSTNTGELFF.

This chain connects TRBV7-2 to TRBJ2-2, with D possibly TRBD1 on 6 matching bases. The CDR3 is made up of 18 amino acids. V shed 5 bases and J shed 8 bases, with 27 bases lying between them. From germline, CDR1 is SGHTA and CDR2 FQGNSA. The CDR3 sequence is CASSLRGRGPLRSGELFF. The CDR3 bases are TGTGCCAGCAGCCTAAGGGGGAGAGGTCCCCTCCGGAGTGGGGAGCTGTTTTTT.

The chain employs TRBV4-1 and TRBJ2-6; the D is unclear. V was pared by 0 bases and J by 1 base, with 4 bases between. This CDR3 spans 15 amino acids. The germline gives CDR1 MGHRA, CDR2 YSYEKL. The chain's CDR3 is CASSQEASGANVLTF. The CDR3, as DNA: TGCGCCAGCAGCCAAGAGGCTTCTGGGGCCAACGTCCTGACTTTC.

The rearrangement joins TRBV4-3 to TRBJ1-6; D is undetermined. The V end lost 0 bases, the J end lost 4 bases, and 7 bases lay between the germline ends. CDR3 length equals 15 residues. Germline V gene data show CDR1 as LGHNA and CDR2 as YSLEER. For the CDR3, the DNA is TGCGCCAGCAGCCAAGATTCAGGATATAATTCACCCCTCCACTTT. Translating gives CASSQDSGYNSPLHF.

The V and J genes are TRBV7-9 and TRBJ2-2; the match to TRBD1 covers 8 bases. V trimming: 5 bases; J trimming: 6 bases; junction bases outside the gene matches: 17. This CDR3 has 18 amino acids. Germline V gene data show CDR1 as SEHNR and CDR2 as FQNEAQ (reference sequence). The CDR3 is CASSASRDRRLGAGELFF. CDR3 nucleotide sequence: TGTGCCAGCAGCGCGAGCCGGGACAGGAGATTAGGGGCCGGGGAGCTGTTTTTT.

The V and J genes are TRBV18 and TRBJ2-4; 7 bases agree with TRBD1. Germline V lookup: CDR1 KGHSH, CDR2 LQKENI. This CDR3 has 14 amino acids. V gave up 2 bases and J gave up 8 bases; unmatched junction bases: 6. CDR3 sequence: CASSPDRVWDIQYF. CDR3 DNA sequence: TGTGCCAGCTCACCAGACAGGGTATGGGACATTCAGTACTTC.

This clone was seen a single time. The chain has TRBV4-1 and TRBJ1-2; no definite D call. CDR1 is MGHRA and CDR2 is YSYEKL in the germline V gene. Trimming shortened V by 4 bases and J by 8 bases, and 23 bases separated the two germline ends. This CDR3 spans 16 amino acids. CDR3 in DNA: TGCGCCAGCAGCCCCCAAATGGCTGCGGGTGTGGAGGGCTACACCTTC. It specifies CASSPQMAAGVEGYTF.

CDR3 sequence reads: CASSFSGGRDGYTF. CDR3 nucleotide sequence: TGCGCCAGCAGCTTTTCGGGGGGGCGCGACGGCTACACCTTC. The V gene is TRBV5-1, the J gene TRBJ1-2; TRBD1 is a possible D gene (6 bases). The length of the CDR3 is 14 residues. Per germline, CDR1 SGHRS and CDR2 YFSETQ. V lost 2 bases and J 8 bases, leaving 16 bases between the germline ends. Filled out from reference TRBV5-1 and TRBJ1-2, the complete variable domain reads KAGVTQTPRYLIKTRGQQVTLSCSPISGHRSVSWYQQTPGQGLQFLFEYFSETQRNKGNFPGRFSGRQFSNSRSEMNVSTLELGDSALYLCASSFSGGRDGYTFGSGTRLTVV.

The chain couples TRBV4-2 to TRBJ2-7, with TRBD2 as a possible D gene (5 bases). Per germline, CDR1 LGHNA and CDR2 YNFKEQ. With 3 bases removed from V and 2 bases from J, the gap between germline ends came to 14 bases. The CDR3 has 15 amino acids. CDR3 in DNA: TGTGCCAGCAGCCAGGCTCGAGCGGACCCCTACGAGCAGTACTTC. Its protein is CASSQARADPYEQYF.

CDR3 sequence reads: CASTPTSGYNEQFF. CDR3 nucleotides: TGTGCCAGCACCCCTACTAGCGGGTACAATGAGCAGTTCTTC. The genes are TRBV28 and TRBJ2-1; 9 nucleotides agree with TRBD2. The CDR3 length is 14 residues. Germline assignment: CDR1 MDHEN and CDR2 SYDVKM. V was pared by 7 bases and J by 4 bases, with 5 bases of the junction left unmatched.

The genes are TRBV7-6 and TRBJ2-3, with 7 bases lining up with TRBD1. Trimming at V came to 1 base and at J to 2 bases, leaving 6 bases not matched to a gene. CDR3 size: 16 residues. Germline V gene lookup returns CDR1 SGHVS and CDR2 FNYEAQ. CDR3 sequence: CASSLEVRGSTDTQYF. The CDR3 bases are TGTGCCAGCAGCTTAGAGGTCAGGGGGTCCACAGATACGCAGTATTTT.